This entry features one T cell receptor beta chain sequence. The data derive from a study of control samples from healthy donors and cancer patients. V lost 7 bases and J lost 4, with 11 bases in between. The CDR3 runs to 13 residues. The table came from immunoSEQ multiplex PCR; TCRdb's copy has only in-frame clones and leaves some out. The sample shows 90,000 or so clones, roughly 90% of them seen only once. This receptor was identified in a woman between 65 and 79 years old in good health. The sequenced material came from blood. This chain joins TRBV12-3 or TRBV12-4 and TRBJ2-1; no reliable D call. The DNA of the CDR3 is TGTGCCAGCACCCGACGCGTTTACAATGAGCAGTTCTTC. It is translated as CASTRRVYNEQFF.